The 14 T cell receptor beta chains below all came from one sample that was sequenced in a study of T-cell reconstitution after alpha-beta-depleted transplantation in children. Unique molecular identifiers were incorporated into the prepared TCRbeta library. TCRdb analysed the PCR reads with MiXCR anew, one entry per CDR3 protein. The table has hundreds of thousands of distinct CDR3 sequences, around 15% seen once. The specimen comprised PBMCs, mostly from graft donor cells, sampled 360 days after TCRalphabeta/CD19-depleted stem cell transplant. The receptors here all came from a male patient between 2 and 10 years old who had a stem cell transplant for acute lymphoblastic leukemia, so the T cells may come from the graft donor.

The chain combines TRBV6-1 with TRBJ2-2, with unresolved D. The CDR3 extends over 15 amino acids. Trimming removed 0 bases at V and 1 base at J, with 6 bases between. The germline V gene encodes CDR1 MNHNS and CDR2 SASEGT. CDR3: CASSEALGNTGELFF. The CDR3 coding sequence is TGTGCCAGCAGTGAAGCGCTAGGGAACACCGGGGAGCTGTTTTTT.

This clonotype was detected only a few times. The chain uses TRBV29-1 and TRBJ2-5, with D possibly TRBD1 on 7 matching bases. This CDR3 has 14 residues. Germline CDR1 reads SQVTM; CDR2 reads ANQGSEA. Trimming pared 0 bases from V and 6 bases from J, leaving 14 bases between. CDR3 DNA: TGCAGCGTTGAAGATGACAGGGCGGGAAAGACCCAGTACTTC. This sequence encodes CSVEDDRAGKTQYF.

The V gene is TRBV5-6, the J gene TRBJ2-1, with D unclear. Between the trimmed V and J ends, which lost 4 bases and 5 bases, there was a span of 10 bases. The germline gives CDR1 SGHDT, CDR2 YYEEEE. CDR3 length equals 13 residues. The DNA for the CDR3 is TGTGCCAGCAGCCTGAACCTAGACAATGAGCAGTTCTTC. It specifies CASSLNLDNEQFF.

This clonotype was picked up a small number of times. The genes are TRBV9 and TRBJ2-1; the D call may be TRBD1 or TRBD2 (5 bases each). This CDR3 has 14 amino acids. Germline CDR1 SGDLS, CDR2 YYNGEE. V was trimmed by 4 bases and J by 8 bases, leaving 16 bases between them. The CDR3 nucleotides are TGTGCCAGCAGCTTATACGACAGCGGCGATGAGCAGTTCTTC. It specifies CASSLYDSGDEQFF.

This clonotype was counted a few times. In DNA, the CDR3 is TGCGCCAGCAGCGAACAGGGATGGGGGTACACTGAAGCTTTCTTT. This gives the protein CASSEQGWGYTEAFF. J is TRBJ1-1 and V is TRBV5-1; tentatively, D is TRBD1 (6 bases). The CDR3 has 15 residues. Trimming took off 4 bases at V and 3 bases at J, with 16 bases between the two ends. The germline gives CDR1 SGHRS, CDR2 YFSETQ. Combining the CDR3 with reference TRBV5-1 and TRBJ1-1 gives the whole variable domain KAGVTQTPRYLIKTRGQQVTLSCSPISGHRSVSWYQQTPGQGLQFLFEYFSETQRNKGNFPGRFSGRQFSNSRSEMNVSTLELGDSALYLCASSEQGWGYTEAFFGQGTRLTVV.

This clonotype was counted at least ten times. The gene calls are TRBV7-9 and TRBJ1-2, with D perhaps TRBD1 (5 bases). Between the trimmed V and J ends, which lost 1 base and 2 bases, there was a span of 8 bases. The CDR3 is 14 amino acids. CDR1 and CDR2 (germline): SEHNR, FQNEAQ (reference sequence). CDR3 nucleotide sequence: TGTGCCAGCAGCTTAGAGACAGCGAACTATGGCTACACCTTC. Translating it yields CASSLETANYGYTF.

The chain's CDR3 is CASSLGPGSQETQYF. The CDR3 nucleotides are TGCGCCAGCAGCTTAGGGCCAGGGAGCCAAGAGACCCAGTACTTC. The chain joins TRBV5-1 to TRBJ2-5; D may correspond to TRBD1 or TRBD2 (5 bases each). Between the trimmed V and J ends, which lost 2 bases and 1 base, there was a span of 12 bases. CDR1 is SGHRS, CDR2 YFSETQ, per germline. The CDR3 extends over 15 amino acids.

The rearrangement links TRBV11-2 to TRBJ2-2; D uncertain. The CDR3 is made up of 18 amino acids. The V gene lost 4 bases and the J gene lost 0 bases, with 18 bases spanning the gap. Germline lookup yields CDR1 SGHAT and CDR2 FQNNGV. The CDR3 sequence: CASSSTFPRKANTGELFF. In DNA, the CDR3 is TGTGCCAGCAGCTCCACTTTCCCGCGGAAAGCGAACACCGGGGAGCTGTTTTTT. The variable domain in full, with the rest retrieved from reference TRBV11-2 and TRBJ2-2, is EAGVAQSPRYKIIEKRQSVAFWCNPISGHATLYWYQQILGQGPKLLIQFQNNGVVDDSQLPKDRFSAERLKGVDSTLKIQPAKLEDSAVYLCASSSTFPRKANTGELFFGEGSRLTVL.

This clonotype was counted only a few times. The chain is built from TRBV28 and TRBJ2-2, with D possibly matching TRBD1 (5 bases). CDR1 and CDR2 (germline): MDHEN, SYDVKM. CDR3 length: 13 amino acids. Trimming left V 5 bases short and J 6 bases short, with 10 bases between. CDR3: CASSHQGSGELFF. Written as DNA, the CDR3 is TGTGCCAGCAGTCACCAGGGATCCGGGGAGCTGTTTTTT.

V is TRBV6-1 and J is TRBJ2-7; no clear D gene. This CDR3 spans 12 amino acids. The germline V gene has CDR1 MNHNS and CDR2 SASEGT. Trimming cost V 4 bases and J 0 bases, with 4 bases left between them. DNA for the CDR3: TGTGCCAGCAGTGTCTTCTCCTACGAGCAGTACTTC. Protein sequence: CASSVFSYEQYF.

The chain employs TRBV9 and TRBJ2-1, with TRBD2 identical over 9 bases. Germline CDR1 is SGDLS and CDR2 is YYNGEE. V lost 3 bases and J lost 6; bases outside the gene matches: 10. The length of the CDR3 is 16 residues. The CDR3 sequence is CASSAAVAGVGNEQFF. In DNA form, the CDR3 reads TGTGCCAGCAGCGCGGCTGTAGCGGGAGTGGGCAATGAGCAGTTCTTC.

This clonotype was seen a handful of times. V and J are TRBV28 and TRBJ1-5, with D unresolved. This CDR3 comprises 10 residues. V lost 6 bases to trimming and J lost 11 bases, with 8 bases between them. Looked up from germline, CDR1 is MDHEN and CDR2 is SYDVKM. The CDR3, as DNA: TGTGCCAGCAGCCCGTCGGCCCAGCATTTT. Amino acid sequence: CASSPSAQHF.

The V call is TRBV27, the J call TRBJ2-1; 15 bases match TRBD2. Looked up from germline, CDR1 is MNHEY and CDR2 is SMNVEV (reference sequence). There are 22 residues in the CDR3. V was clipped by 1 base and J by 0 bases; unmatched bases: 13. CDR3: CASSLWSRAGTSGGSSYNEQFF. The CDR3 coding sequence is TGTGCCAGCAGTTTATGGTCGCGGGCCGGGACTAGCGGGGGGAGCTCCTACAATGAGCAGTTCTTC.

V gene TRBV7-2 combines with J gene TRBJ2-2; 12 bases align to TRBD2. This CDR3 has 17 amino acids. CDR1 is SGHTA, CDR2 FQGNSA, per germline. Unmatched junction bases numbered 9, after V lost 5 bases and J lost 5 bases. DNA of the CDR3: TGTGCCAGCAGCCCAAGACTAGCGGGAGTGGGGACCGGGGAGCTGTTTTTT. Its translation is CASSPRLAGVGTGELFF.